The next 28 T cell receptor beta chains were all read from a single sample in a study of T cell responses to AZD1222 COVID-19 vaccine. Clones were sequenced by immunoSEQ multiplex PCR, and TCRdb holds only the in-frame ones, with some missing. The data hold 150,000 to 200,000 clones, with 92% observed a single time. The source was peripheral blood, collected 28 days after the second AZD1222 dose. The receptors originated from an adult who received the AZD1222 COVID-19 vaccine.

For the CDR3, the DNA is TGTGCCTGGAGTGTACAGGCCGGTCAGCCCCAGCATTTT. Translating it yields CAWSVQAGQPQHF. The rearrangement uses TRBV30 and TRBJ1-5; perhaps TRBD1 as D (5 bases). Germline CDR1 reads GTSNPN; CDR2 reads SVGIG (reference sequence). Trimming stripped 0 bases from V and 6 bases from J, with 9 bases between. This CDR3 spans 13 amino acids. The whole variable domain, remainder taken from reference TRBV30 and TRBJ1-5, is SQTIHQWPATLVQPVGSPLSLECTVEGTSNPNLYWYRQAAGRGLQLLFYSVGIGQISSEVPQNLSASRPQDRQFILSSKKLLLSDSGFYLCAWSVQAGQPQHFGDGTRLSIL.

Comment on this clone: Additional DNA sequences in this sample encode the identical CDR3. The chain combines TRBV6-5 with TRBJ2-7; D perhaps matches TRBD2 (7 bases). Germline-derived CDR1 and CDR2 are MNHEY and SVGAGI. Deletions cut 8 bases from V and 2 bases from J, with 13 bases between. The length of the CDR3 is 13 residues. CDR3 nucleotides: TGTGCCAGCGGGGAGGGACACCCCTACGAGCAGTACTTC. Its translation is CASGEGHPYEQYF.

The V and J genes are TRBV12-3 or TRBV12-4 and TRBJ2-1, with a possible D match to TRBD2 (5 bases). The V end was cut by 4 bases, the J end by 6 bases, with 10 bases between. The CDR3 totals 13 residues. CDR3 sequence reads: CASSYTSFNEQFF. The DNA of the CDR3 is TGTGCCAGCAGTTATACTAGTTTCAATGAGCAGTTCTTC.

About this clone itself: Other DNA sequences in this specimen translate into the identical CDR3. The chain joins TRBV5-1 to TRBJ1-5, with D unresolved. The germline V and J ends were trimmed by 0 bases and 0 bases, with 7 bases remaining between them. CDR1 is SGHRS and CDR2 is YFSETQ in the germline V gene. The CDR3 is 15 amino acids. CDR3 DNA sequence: TGCGCCAGCAGCTTGGCACCAGATAGCAATCAGCCCCAGCATTTT. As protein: CASSLAPDSNQPQHF.

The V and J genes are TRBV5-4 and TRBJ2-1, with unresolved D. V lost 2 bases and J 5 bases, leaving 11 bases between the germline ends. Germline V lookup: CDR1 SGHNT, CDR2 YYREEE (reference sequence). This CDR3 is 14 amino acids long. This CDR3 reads CASSLKSLDNEQFF. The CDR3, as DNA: TGTGCCAGCAGCTTAAAAAGTCTTGACAATGAGCAGTTCTTC. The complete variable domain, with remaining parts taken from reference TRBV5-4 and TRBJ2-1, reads ETGVTQSPTHLIKTRGQQVTLRCSSQSGHNTVSWYQQALGQGPQFIFQYYREEENGRGNFPPRFSGLQFPNYSSELNVNALELDDSALYLCASSLKSLDNEQFFGPGTRLTVL.

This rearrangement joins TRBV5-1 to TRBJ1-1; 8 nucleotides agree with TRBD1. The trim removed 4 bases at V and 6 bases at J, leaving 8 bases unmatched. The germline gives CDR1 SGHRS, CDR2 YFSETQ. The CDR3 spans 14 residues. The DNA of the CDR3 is TGCGCCAGCAGCCCGGGACAGGTCGACGCTGAAGCTTTCTTT. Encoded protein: CASSPGQVDAEAFF.

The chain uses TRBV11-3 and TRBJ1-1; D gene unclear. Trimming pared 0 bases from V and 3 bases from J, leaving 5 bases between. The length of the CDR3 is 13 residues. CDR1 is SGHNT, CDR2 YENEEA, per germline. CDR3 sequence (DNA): TGTGCCAGCAGCTTAGAAAGGGACACTGAAGCTTTCTTT. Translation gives CASSLERDTEAFF.

CDR3 sequence reads: CASSLEIPVAKAEAFF. DNA of the CDR3: TGTGCCAGCAGCTTAGAAATCCCGGTGGCCAAGGCTGAAGCTTTCTTT. This sequence joins TRBV7-9 and TRBJ1-1, with D hard to call. V was shortened by 1 base and J by 6 bases, with 18 bases between the two germline ends. The germline gives CDR1 SEHNR, CDR2 FQNEAQ (reference sequence). The CDR3 consists of 16 residues. Looking up the rest from reference TRBV7-9 and TRBJ1-1 gives the full variable domain: DTGVSQNPRHKITKRGQNVTFRCDPISEHNRLYWYRQTLGQGPEFLTYFQNEAQLEKSRLLSDRFSAERPKGSFSTLEIQRTEQGDSAMYLCASSLEIPVAKAEAFFGQGTRLTVV.

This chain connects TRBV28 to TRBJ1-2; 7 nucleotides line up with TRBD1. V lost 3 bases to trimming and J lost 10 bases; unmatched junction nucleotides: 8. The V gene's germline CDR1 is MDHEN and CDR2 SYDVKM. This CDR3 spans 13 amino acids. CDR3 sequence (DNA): TGTGCCAGCAGTTTCCTGACAGGGACGGACTACACCTTC. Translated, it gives CASSFLTGTDYTF.

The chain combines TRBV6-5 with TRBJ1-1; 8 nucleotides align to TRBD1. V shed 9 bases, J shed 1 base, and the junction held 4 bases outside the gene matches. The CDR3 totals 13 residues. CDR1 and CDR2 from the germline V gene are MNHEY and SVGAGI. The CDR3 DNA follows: TGTGCCAGGCGGGACAGGAGGAACACTGAAGCTTTCTTT. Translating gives CARRDRRNTEAFF.

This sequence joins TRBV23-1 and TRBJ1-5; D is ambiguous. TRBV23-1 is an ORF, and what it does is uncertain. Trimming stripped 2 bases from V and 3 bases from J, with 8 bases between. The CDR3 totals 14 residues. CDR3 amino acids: CASSQGRNNQPQHF. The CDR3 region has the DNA TGCGCCAGCAGTCAAGGAAGGAACAATCAGCCCCAGCATTTT.

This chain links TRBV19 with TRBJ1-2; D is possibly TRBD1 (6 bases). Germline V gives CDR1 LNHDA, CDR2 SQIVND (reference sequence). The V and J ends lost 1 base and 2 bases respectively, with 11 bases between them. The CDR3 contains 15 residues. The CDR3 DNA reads TGTGCCAGTAGTATAGTAAACAGGGACAACTATGGCTACACCTTC. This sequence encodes CASSIVNRDNYGYTF.

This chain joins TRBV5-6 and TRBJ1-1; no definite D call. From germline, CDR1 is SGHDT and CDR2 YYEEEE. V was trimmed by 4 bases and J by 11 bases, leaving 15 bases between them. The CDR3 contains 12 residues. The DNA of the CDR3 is TGTGCCAGCAGCCTCAGTCGGGCGGGGGCTTTCTTT. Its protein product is CASSLSRAGAFF.

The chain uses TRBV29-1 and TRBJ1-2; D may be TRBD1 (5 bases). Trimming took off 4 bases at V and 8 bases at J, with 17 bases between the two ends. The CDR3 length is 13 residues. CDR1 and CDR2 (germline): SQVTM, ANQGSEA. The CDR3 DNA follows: TGCAGCGTTGGGATGCAGGGAGTATGGGGCTACACCTTC. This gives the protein CSVGMQGVWGYTF. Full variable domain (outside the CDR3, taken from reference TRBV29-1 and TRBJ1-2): SAVISQKPSRDICQRGTSLTIQCQVDSQVTMMFWYRQQPGQSLTLIATANQGSEATYESGFVIDKFPISRPNLTFSTLTVSNMSPEDSSIYLCSVGMQGVWGYTFGSGTRLTVV.

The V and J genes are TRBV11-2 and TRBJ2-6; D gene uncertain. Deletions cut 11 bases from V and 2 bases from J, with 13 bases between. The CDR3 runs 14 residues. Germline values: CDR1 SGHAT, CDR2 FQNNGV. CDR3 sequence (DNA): TGTGCCCTCCGTAAAGGAACTGGGGCCAACGTCCTGACTTTC. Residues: CALRKGTGANVLTF.

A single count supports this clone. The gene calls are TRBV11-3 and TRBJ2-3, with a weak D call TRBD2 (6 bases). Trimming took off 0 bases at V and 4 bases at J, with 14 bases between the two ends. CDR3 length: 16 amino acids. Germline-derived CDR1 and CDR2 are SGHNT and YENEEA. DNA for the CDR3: TGTGCCAGCAGCTTAGATCCCGGGGGTGGAGCAGATACGCAGTATTTT. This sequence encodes CASSLDPGGGADTQYF. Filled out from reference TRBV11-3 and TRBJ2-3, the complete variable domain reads EAGVVQSPRYKIIEKKQPVAFWCNPISGHNTLYWYLQNLGQGPELLIRYENEEAVDDSQLPKDRFSAERLKGVDSTLKIQPAELGDSAVYLCASSLDPGGGADTQYFGPGTRLTVL.

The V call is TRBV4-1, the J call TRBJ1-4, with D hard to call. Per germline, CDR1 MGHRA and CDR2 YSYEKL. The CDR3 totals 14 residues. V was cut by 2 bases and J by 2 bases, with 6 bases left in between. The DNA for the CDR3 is TGCGCCAGCAGCCAATGGGTTACTAATGAAAAACTGTTTTTT. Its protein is CASSQWVTNEKLFF.

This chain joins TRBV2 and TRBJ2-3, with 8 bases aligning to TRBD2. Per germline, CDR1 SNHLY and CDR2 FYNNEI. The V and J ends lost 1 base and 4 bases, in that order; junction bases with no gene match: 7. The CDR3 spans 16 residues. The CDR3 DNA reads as TGTGCCAGCAGTGAAGAGAGCGGGGGAGTCGCAGATACGCAGTATTTT. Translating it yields CASSEESGGVADTQYF.

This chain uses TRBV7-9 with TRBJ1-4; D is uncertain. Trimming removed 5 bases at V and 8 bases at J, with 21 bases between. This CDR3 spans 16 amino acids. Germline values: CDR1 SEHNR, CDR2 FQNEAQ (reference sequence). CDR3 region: CASSPRGAGVNEKLFF. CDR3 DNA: TGTGCCAGCAGCCCACGTGGCGCTGGGGTTAACGAAAAACTGTTTTTT.

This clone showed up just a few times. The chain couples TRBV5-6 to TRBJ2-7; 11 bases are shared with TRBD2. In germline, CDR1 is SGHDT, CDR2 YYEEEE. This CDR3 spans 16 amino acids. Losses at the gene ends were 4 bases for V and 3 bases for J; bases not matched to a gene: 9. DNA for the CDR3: TGTGCCAGCAGCGAGTGGCTGGGACTAGCGGTCTACGAGCAGTACTTC. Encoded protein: CASSEWLGLAVYEQYF.

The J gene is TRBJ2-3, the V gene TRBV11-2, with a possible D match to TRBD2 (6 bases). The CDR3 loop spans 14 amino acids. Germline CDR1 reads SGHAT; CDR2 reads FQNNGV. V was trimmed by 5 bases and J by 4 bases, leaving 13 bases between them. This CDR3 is CASSTTRGADTQYF. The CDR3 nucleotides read TGTGCCAGCAGCACGACTAGAGGGGCAGATACGCAGTATTTT.

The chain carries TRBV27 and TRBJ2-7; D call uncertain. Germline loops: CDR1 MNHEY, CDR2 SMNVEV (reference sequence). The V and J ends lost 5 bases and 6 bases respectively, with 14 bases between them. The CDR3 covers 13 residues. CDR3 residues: CASSPHMLGEQYF. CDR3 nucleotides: TGTGCCAGCAGTCCACACATGTTGGGCGAGCAGTACTTC.

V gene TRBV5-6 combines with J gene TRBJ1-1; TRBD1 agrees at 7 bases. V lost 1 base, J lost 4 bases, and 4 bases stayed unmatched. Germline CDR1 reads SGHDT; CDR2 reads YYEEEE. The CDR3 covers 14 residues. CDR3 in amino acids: CASSLRQGSTEAFF. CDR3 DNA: TGTGCCAGCAGCTTGAGACAGGGAAGCACTGAAGCTTTCTTT.

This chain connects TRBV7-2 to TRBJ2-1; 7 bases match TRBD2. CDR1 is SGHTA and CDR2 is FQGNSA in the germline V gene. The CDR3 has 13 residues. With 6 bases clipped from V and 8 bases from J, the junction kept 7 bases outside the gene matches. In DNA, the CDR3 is TGTGCCAGCAGGCGGGGGACCTCGGATGAGCAGTTCTTC. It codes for CASRRGTSDEQFF.

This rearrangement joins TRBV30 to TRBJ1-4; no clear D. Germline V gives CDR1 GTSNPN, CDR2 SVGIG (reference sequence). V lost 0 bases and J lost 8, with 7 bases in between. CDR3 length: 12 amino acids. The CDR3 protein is CAWSVLEEKLFF. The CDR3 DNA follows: TGTGCCTGGAGTGTACTAGAAGAAAAACTGTTTTTT.

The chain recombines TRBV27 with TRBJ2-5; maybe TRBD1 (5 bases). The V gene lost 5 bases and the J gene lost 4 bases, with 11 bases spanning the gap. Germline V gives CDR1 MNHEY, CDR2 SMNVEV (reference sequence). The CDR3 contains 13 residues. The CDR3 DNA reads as TGTGCCAGCAGTAGGGGCTTGGGAGAGACCCAGTACTTC. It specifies CASSRGLGETQYF.

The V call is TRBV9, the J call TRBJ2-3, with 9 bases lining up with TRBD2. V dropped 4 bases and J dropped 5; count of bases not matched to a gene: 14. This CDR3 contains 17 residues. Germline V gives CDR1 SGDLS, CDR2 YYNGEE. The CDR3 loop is CASSPAGRGGLRDTQYF. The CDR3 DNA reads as TGTGCCAGCAGCCCCGCCGGGCGGGGGGGCCTTAGAGATACGCAGTATTTT.

CDR3 sequence: CASCRTGVNTEAFF. CDR3 DNA sequence: TGTGCCAGCTGCCGCACAGGCGTGAACACTGAAGCTTTCTTT. The genes are TRBV6-5 and TRBJ1-1, with D maybe TRBD1 (5 bases). The V end was cut by 8 bases, the J end by 0 bases, with 13 bases between. The CDR3 contains 14 residues. Germline V gene data show CDR1 as MNHEY and CDR2 as SVGAGI.